This T cell receptor beta chain was recorded in a study of T-cell memory formation after mild COVID-19. For the study at large: The study found TCR clusters largely donor specific. General observations from the study: Shrinking CD4+ clones resided mostly in CM and EM, and CD8+ ones in EMRA. Contracting clones from day 15 to 85 had balanced CD4/CD8; later expanders favoured CD4+.

V lost 5 bases and J lost 4; bases outside the gene matches: 16. Germline V gene lookup returns CDR1 SGHRS and CDR2 YFSETQ. The CDR3 is 17 amino acids. As regards this clonotype: The target antigen is unknown.

Libraries for TCRalpha and TCRbeta carried sample barcodes and unique molecular identifiers via 5'RACE. Via MiXCR, TCRdb re-called the 5' RACE reads, giving one row per CDR3 protein. The sample gives about half a million distinct CDR3 sequences, 15% to 20% of which show up once; around an eighth is in the top ten. The sequenced sample was PBMCs or a T cell subset sorted from them (not recorded which). The receptor was isolated from an adult woman who had mild COVID-19 (a few samples of this study predate the infection). Cell type and time point are not known. The gene calls are TRBV5-1 and TRBJ2-7, with 9 bases aligning to TRBD1. The chain's CDR3 is CASSQTTPDRGKYEQYF. CDR3 coding DNA: TGCGCCAGCAGTCAAACCACCCCGGACAGGGGCAAGTACGAGCAGTACTTC.